This record covers a single T cell receptor beta chain. What it recognizes is unknown. This sample was included in a study of CXCR3-negative and CXCR3-positive naive CD8 T cells. Study-wide context: Per library, roughly 1.4 +/- 0.3 million reads; about 135 million TRB reads overall. Overall study results and limits: Naive CXCR3-positive and CXCR3-negative cells shared TRBV-TRBJ usage; memory cells diverged. Both naive subsets had comparably high diversity; memory CD8+ cells much lower. Comparison of naive cells showed more hydrophobic TRB CDR3s in CXCR3-positive than in CXCR3-negative naive cells.

CDR1 SGHTA and CDR2 FQGNSA come from the germline V gene. The CDR3 sequence is 17 residues long. UMI-tagged TRB cDNA libraries were built via 5' RACE. TCRdb re-analyzed the 5' RACE reads; it lists each CDR3 protein once, without DNA. The sample includes about 120,000 distinct CDR3 sequences. This clonotype was sampled from a human donor in good health. Some clones in this sample may be carry-over from other donors' samples. Source material: naive CXCR3+ CD8+ T cells from blood. Indicated subset: CD45RO-CCR7+CD27+CD95- naive CD8+ T cells expressing CXCR3 (TNR3+). This chain uses TRBV7-2 with TRBJ1-2. The CDR3 loop is CASSDLGGLTTNYGYTF.